The sequence of this T cell receptor (beta chain) was determined in a study of cytomegalovirus exposure and HLA in healthy donors. This CDR3 is built from 21 residues. In germline, CDR1 is MNHEY, CDR2 SMNVEV (reference sequence). V lost 2 bases and J lost 2; bases outside the gene matches: 20. PCR used 60 Vbeta primers and 13 Jbeta primers. Using immunoSEQ multiplex PCR, the repertoire was profiled, and TCRdb retains in-frame clones only, with some absent. The sample holds about 140,000 clones; approximately 91% are singletons and the top ten take 0.45% to 0.6%. Source material: PBMCs. This receptor was taken from a woman aged 40 to 50 in good health and CMV-seronegative. The chain recombines TRBV27 with TRBJ2-1; TRBD2 agrees at 8 bases. Here the CDR3 DNA reads TGTGCCAGCAGTTTACGCCGATCGGGACTAGTTAGATCCCGACCCTACAATGAGCAGTTCTTC. This encodes CASSLRRSGLVRSRPYNEQFF.